A selection of T cell receptor beta chains follows, all from one sample in a study of T-cell reconstitution after alpha-beta-depleted transplantation in children. TCRdb fed the PCR reads into MiXCR, producing one record per CDR3 protein. Altogether about 830,000 distinct CDR3 sequences are present, approximately 15% being singletons, with the ten largest covering 5%. The input for sequencing was PBMCs, mostly from graft donor cells, taken 360 days after TCRalphabeta/CD19-depleted stem cell transplant. The receptors shown here come from a male patient younger than 18 who had a stem cell transplant for acute lymphoblastic leukemia, so the T cells may come from the graft donor. The conserved cysteine and the conserved F or W are not part of the CDR3 here. D genes are given only for firm matches. A row's size may be missing; if present it is once, few, many or a size class.

TRBV7-9	many	.	TRBJ2-5	ASSSTSLRQETQY
TRBV11-2	.	TRBD2	TRBJ2-1	ASTLHIAGGGGEQF
TRBV12-3/TRBV12-4	many	TRBD2	TRBJ2-6	ASSLWQGLAGANVLT
TRBV12-3/TRBV12-4	once	.	TRBJ1-5	ASSLTSGGQPQH
TRBV7-9	few	.	TRBJ2-7	ASSLVEQGTRYEQY
TRBV7-8	few	TRBD2	TRBJ2-7	ASSHPGLAGFEGVYEQY
TRBV7-9	.	.	TRBJ2-7	ASSLTWDTSYEQY
TRBV6-5	.	.	TRBJ1-2	ASSYRGPSYGYT
TRBV5-1	few	.	TRBJ2-7	ASSFPGEQY
TRBV5-5	.	.	TRBJ1-1	ASMEGPNTEAF
TRBV20-1	many	.	TRBJ2-1	SATEGFTSHNEQF
TRBV11-2	many	TRBD1	TRBJ2-7	ASSSQGASYEQY
TRBV5-1	.	.	TRBJ1-2	ASSFTQGLTNYGYT
TRBV10-1	few	.	TRBJ2-4	ATKTRGKTKNIQY
TRBV12-3/TRBV12-4	.	TRBD1	TRBJ1-5	ASTPGQSNQPQH
TRBV20-1	.	.	TRBJ2-7	SASPSRSYEQY
TRBV5-1	few	.	TRBJ1-2	ASSLAGGRYGYT
TRBV5-1	few	.	TRBJ2-5	ASSVQGRVETQY
TRBV18	.	.	TRBJ2-3	ASSRQEHTDTQY
TRBV20-1	.	.	TRBJ2-5	SASKVDAQY
TRBV7-9	few	.	TRBJ2-2	ASSLNQGGELF
TRBV25-1	.	.	TRBJ2-7	ASSRLFSYEQY
TRBV11-2	.	.	TRBJ2-1	ASSSGTLSSYNEQF
TRBV9	few	.	TRBJ2-7	ASSEGPAPRSSYEQY
TRBV5-1	few	TRBD2	TRBJ2-7	ASSPTTGTRNNEQY
TRBV5-1	many	.	TRBJ1-1	ASSLVGTVNTEAF
TRBV4-1	few	.	TRBJ1-5	ASSTDNMVAQPQH
TRBV24-1	.	.	TRBJ2-1	ATSDPGKNEQF
TRBV6-5	.	.	TRBJ2-7	ASSFADRISYEQY
TRBV10-3	.	.	TRBJ2-7	AISSGHEQY
TRBV12-3/TRBV12-4	.	TRBD2	TRBJ2-5	ASSSQGTSPQETQY
TRBV2	.	.	TRBJ2-1	ASRSGRDGNEQF
TRBV20-1	.	TRBD2	TRBJ2-3	SARDPSGRTDTQY
TRBV7-7	.	.	TRBJ2-1	ASSPYEGGAFNEQF
TRBV24-1	few	.	TRBJ2-3	ATSDPPGGSSTDTQY
TRBV28	.	.	TRBJ1-5	ASSPKGPQH
TRBV29-1	few	TRBD1	TRBJ2-7	SVEGTGYEQY
TRBV3-1	.	.	TRBJ2-1	ASSQTGLRRGSNEQF
TRBV12-3/TRBV12-4	.	TRBD2	TRBJ2-5	ASLRSALAGMYQETQY
TRBV7-2	few	.	TRBJ2-3	ASSPLREQY
TRBV29-1	.	.	TRBJ1-3	SVSTGDSGNTIY
TRBV4-2	few	.	TRBJ2-2	ASSQGTVETGELF
TRBV20-1	few	.	TRBJ1-4	SARADPWEKLF
TRBV12-5	.	TRBD1	TRBJ2-4	ASGSPRSGTAFSENIQY
TRBV6-5	.	TRBD1	TRBJ1-2	ASSYIEGTGIRYGYT
TRBV5-3	.	.	TRBJ2-3	ASDPLLGDRITDTQY
TRBV29-1	many	TRBD1	TRBJ1-1	SVVPGAGGRTEAF
TRBV5-1	many	TRBD2	TRBJ2-7	ASSFPSGSVYEQY
TRBV25-1	.	.	TRBJ2-2	ASSAGGFTGELF